This TCR beta chain was sequenced for a study of control samples from healthy donors and cancer patients. V gave up 8 bases and J gave up 2 bases, with 21 bases separating them. Germline CDR1 is MNHEY and CDR2 is SMNVEV (reference sequence). The CDR3 has 16 amino acids. Libraries were prepared by immunoSEQ multiplex PCR; TCRdb keeps only in-frame clonotypes and omits some of them. This table holds about 100,000 clones, roughly 87% found once. The clonotype comes from a woman in her fifties or sixties in good health. This sequence joins TRBV27 and TRBJ1-1; D is possibly TRBD1 (5 bases). Material for sequencing was blood. The CDR3 loop reads CASSPWGPPDNTEAFF. CDR3 DNA sequence: TGTGCCAGCTCCCCGTGGGGACCACCCGATAACACTGAAGCTTTCTTT.